These T cell receptor beta chains were read from a single sample in a study of blood T cell repertoires in COVID-19. Measured with immunoSEQ multiplex PCR; TCRdb has only the in-frame clones, and not every one. The sample carries about 220,000 clones, more than 80% recorded once. The sequencing input was peripheral blood. Receptors were obtained from a man aged 30 to 39 who had recovered from COVID-19. CDR3s include the opening cysteine and the closing phenylalanine or tryptophan. A D gene is named only where the DNA matches it firmly. The size entry is marked missing in some rows and otherwise reads once, few, many or a size class.

TGTGCCACCAGTGGTCCTGCCGGGACGGCGGCGGGGGAGACCCAGTACTTC CATSGPAGTAAGETQYF TRBJ2-5 - - TRBV24-1
TGCGCCAGCAGCTTGGCCGACAGTAGCAATCAGCCCCAGCATTTT CASSLADSSNQPQHF TRBJ1-5 - - TRBV5-1
TGCGCCAGCAGCCAAGAGGACAGGATAGCCTACGAGCAGTACTTC CASSQEDRIAYEQYF TRBJ2-7 TRBD1 once TRBV4-1
TGCGCCAGCAGCCAAGATTGGGACAGGCGTACCTTCTACAATGAGCAGTTCTTC CASSQDWDRRTFYNEQFF TRBJ2-1 TRBD1 - TRBV4-3
TGTGCCTGGACACAGGGGTCCTCAGCTTTCTTT CAWTQGSSAFF TRBJ1-1 TRBD1 once TRBV30
TGTGCCAGCAGCTTAAATCCACGAGGAGGCGGGCGGGGGTATGGCTACACCTTC CASSLNPRGGGRGYGYTF TRBJ1-2 - - TRBV7-2
TGTGCCAGTAGTGTCCAAGGGAGTAACTATGGCTACACCTTC CASSVQGSNYGYTF TRBJ1-2 - - TRBV19
TGTGCCAGCAGCTTGACTGCTAGCGGGGGGGGGATGAATGAGCAGTTCTTC CASSLTASGGGMNEQFF TRBJ2-1 TRBD2 few TRBV7-2
TGTGCCACCAGTGACCTCGACAGGGATGGTGACAATGAGCAGTTCTTC CATSDLDRDGDNEQFF TRBJ2-1 TRBD1 - TRBV24-1
TGTGCCAGCAGCCGGGTCCAGGGGGCCATGGAGACCCAGTACTTC CASSRVQGAMETQYF TRBJ2-5 TRBD1 - TRBV5-5
TGTGCCATCAGTGAGGGCACCGGGGGAGGTCAAGAGACCCAGTACTTC CAISEGTGGGQETQYF TRBJ2-5 - - TRBV10-3
TGTGCCAGCAGCTTGACGACGGGGACAGGAAACGAGCAGTACTTC CASSLTTGTGNEQYF TRBJ2-7 TRBD1 - TRBV5-6
TGTGCCAGCTCAGGGGGGACCCGCTCCTACGAGCAGTACTTC CASSGGTRSYEQYF TRBJ2-7 - once TRBV18
TGCGCCAGCAGCTCCCCCGGACTAGCGGGGGCCAGCTACGAGCAGTACTTC CASSSPGLAGASYEQYF TRBJ2-7 TRBD2 - TRBV5-1
TGTGCCAGCAGCTTCTCAGGGGACACTGAAGCTTTCTTT CASSFSGDTEAFF TRBJ1-1 - - TRBV11-3
TGCAGTGCTAGTCGTACAACAGGTAGCAATCAGCCCCAGCATTTT CSASRTTGSNQPQHF TRBJ1-5 - - TRBV20-1
TGTGCCAGTACCGCGACAGGAACTGGAAACACCATATATTTT CASTATGTGNTIYF TRBJ1-3 - - TRBV19
TGCGCCAGCAGCTTGTGGGGGGGCACTGAAGCTTTCTTT CASSLWGGTEAFF TRBJ1-1 - - TRBV5-1
TGCAGTGCTAGTGTCCTGGAGAATCAGCCCCAGCATTTT CSASVLENQPQHF TRBJ1-5 - - TRBV20-1
TGTGCCAGCAGCGCTCGGGATTTTTTGAACACTGAAGCTTTCTTT CASSARDFLNTEAFF TRBJ1-1 - - TRBV7-6
TGTGCCAGCAGTGACCTCGAACTAAGGGGGCGCACAGATACGCAGTATTTT CASSDLELRGRTDTQYF TRBJ2-3 TRBD1 - TRBV25-1
TGTGCCACCAGTTCCGGGCCCCAGGGGACTGAAGCTTTCTTT CATSSGPQGTEAFF TRBJ1-1 - - TRBV24-1
TGTGCCAGCAGCTCTACAGGGGGCTTACCCCTCCACTTT CASSSTGGLPLHF TRBJ1-6 TRBD1 once TRBV5-6
TGTGCCAGTTCGGCGTCGATAGCCGCTCTCGGTCACCATGGCTACACCTTC CASSASIAALGHHGYTF TRBJ1-2 - - TRBV19
TGTGCCAGTAGTATGGACAGCCAAGAGACCCAGTACTTC CASSMDSQETQYF TRBJ2-5 - once TRBV19
TGTGCCAGCAGCTCCCTGGGGGGGGCGGGGGCCGGGGAGCTGTTTTTT CASSSLGGAGAGELFF TRBJ2-2 - - TRBV5-4
TGTGCCAGTAGACCGGGGTCCGCGATCTCTGGGGCCAACGTCCTGACTTTC CASRPGSAISGANVLTF TRBJ2-6 - - TRBV19
TGTGCCAGCAGCTCATCAACGGGACTAGCGGACAATGAGCAGTTCTTC CASSSSTGLADNEQFF TRBJ2-1 TRBD2 few TRBV7-7
TGTGCCAGTAGTATGGGTGCAGGGGGCGATTATGAACTGTTTTTT CASSMGAGGDYELFF TRBJ1-4 TRBD1 - TRBV19
TGCGCCAGCAGCTCCGGGACTAGCGGGGAAAATGAGCAGTTCTTC CASSSGTSGENEQFF TRBJ2-1 TRBD2 - TRBV5-1
TGTGCCAGCACCGAACTCGGGGAGAACACTGAAGCTTTCTTT CASTELGENTEAFF TRBJ1-1 - - TRBV28
TGTGCCTGGAGTGTACGGGGGGCGGACACCATATATTTT CAWSVRGADTIYF TRBJ1-3 - few TRBV30
TGTGCCAGCAGCTTCACAGGACAGGCAGTCACTGAAGCTTTCTTT CASSFTGQAVTEAFF TRBJ1-1 TRBD1 - TRBV7-9
TGTGCCAGCAGACCCGGGACTCGCCAAGAGACCCAGTACTTC CASRPGTRQETQYF TRBJ2-5 - - TRBV3-1/TRBV3-2
TGTGCCAGCAGCTTGGGCAGTAATAATGGCTACACCTTC CASSLGSNNGYTF TRBJ1-2 - - TRBV5-5
TGTGCCAGCTCACCGTCACAGGGGGGGGATGGCTACACCTTC CASSPSQGGDGYTF TRBJ1-2 TRBD1 - TRBV18
TGTGCCAGCAGCTTGGTAGACAGGGGGTATGAAAAACTGTTTTTT CASSLVDRGYEKLFF TRBJ1-4 TRBD1 once TRBV5-5
TGCGCCAGCAGCTACTGGACGGGGGAAGATCAGCCCCAGCATTTT CASSYWTGEDQPQHF TRBJ1-5 - - TRBV5-1
TGTGCCAGCACCCTCCTCCCGGGAACCTCCTACGAGCAGTACTTC CASTLLPGTSYEQYF TRBJ2-7 - - TRBV27
TGTGCCAGTACTTACCGGTTGGGACAGGGGATGAGCGGCTACACCTTC CASTYRLGQGMSGYTF TRBJ1-2 TRBD1 - TRBV19
TGCGCCAGCAGTTCGACCGGGGGAACTGAAGCTTTCTTT CASSSTGGTEAFF TRBJ1-1 - few TRBV10-1
TGTGCCAGCAGTCGGGGGGCAAACATTCAGTACTTC CASSRGANIQYF TRBJ2-4 - - TRBV6-6
TGCGCCAGCAGCCAAGAGGGAACAGGGTCCTACGAGCAGTACTTC CASSQEGTGSYEQYF TRBJ2-7 - once TRBV4-1
TGTGCCAGCAGCCCACACGGCTTGGCAGGGGGCTATGAGACCCAGTACTTC CASSPHGLAGGYETQYF TRBJ2-5 TRBD1 - TRBV7-6
TGTGCCAGCATATCCCCATCAGGGGCCACAGATACGCAGTATTTT CASISPSGATDTQYF TRBJ2-3 - - TRBV28
TGTGCCAGCAGTCCCGGGTCCTTGGGCTACACCTTC CASSPGSLGYTF TRBJ1-2 - - TRBV12-3/TRBV12-4
TGTGCCAGCTCACCCGGGGAGGGCAGGGCAAATCAGCCCCAGCATTTT CASSPGEGRANQPQHF TRBJ1-5 - - TRBV18
TGCGCCAGCAGCTTAACAGGGACGGGGAACACTGAAGCTTTCTTT CASSLTGTGNTEAFF TRBJ1-1 - - TRBV5-1